Listed below are T cell receptor beta chains from one sample, sequenced in a study of T cell repertoires in cytomegalovirus infection. Using its own MiXCR run on the reads, TCRdb lists one record per CDR3 protein. The profile shows just under 500,000 distinct CDR3 sequences, roughly a third of them singletons. No antigens are known for them. Sample: cultured PBMCs, taken from culture after CMV antigen stimulation. Source of these receptors: a human donor in good health (CMV status not recorded). Some clones in this sample may be carry-over from other donors' samples. Both conserved end residues are part of each CDR3. A D gene is named only where the DNA matches it firmly. Some rows have no size entry. The others give once, few or many, or a class for an expanded clone.

cdr3_nt cdr3_aa j_call v_call clone_size d_call
TGTGCCAGTAGTAAGGGGACAGGGGGCGCGGAGACCCAGTACTTC CASSKGTGGAETQYF TRBJ2-5 TRBV19 few TRBD1
TGCAGCGTTGAAGATCGGGGGAGGAAGAACACCGGGGAGCTGTTTTTT CSVEDRGRKNTGELFF TRBJ2-2 TRBV29-1 . .
TGTGCCAGCAGCGGCGATACTAGCGGGTATTACAATGAGCAGTTCTTC CASSGDTSGYYNEQFF TRBJ2-1 TRBV11-3 . TRBD2
TGTGCCAGCAGCCCCCGAGCTGAGCAGTTCTTC CASSPRAEQFF TRBJ2-1 TRBV6-2/TRBV6-3 . .
TGTGCCAGCAGCACTTTCTCACAGGGAGAGACCCAGTACTTC CASSTFSQGETQYF TRBJ2-5 TRBV7-2 . .
TGTGCCAGCAGCCAAGCCGGGGACAACACCGGGGAGCTGTTTTTT CASSQAGDNTGELFF TRBJ2-2 TRBV4-2 few .
TGTGCCAGCAGCTTTACTGCTGGAGAGACCCAGTACTTC CASSFTAGETQYF TRBJ2-5 TRBV7-2 few .
TGTGCCAGCAGCCGGGACATCCAGGCGGGCGAAAAACTGTTTTTT CASSRDIQAGEKLFF TRBJ1-4 TRBV7-9 few .
TGTGCCAGCAGCTTTTACCGGGACAGGGAAAACGGGGACGAGCAGTACTTC CASSFYRDRENGDEQYF TRBJ2-7 TRBV7-9 . TRBD1
TGTGCCATCAGTGAGGGACAGCCAGGCTATGGCTACACCTTC CAISEGQPGYGYTF TRBJ1-2 TRBV10-3 few .
TGTGCCAGCAGCTTCCGGGAGCACACCGGGGAGCTGTTTTTT CASSFREHTGELFF TRBJ2-2 TRBV7-3 . .
TGTGCCAGCTCACCACCTCCGGTCAGTGAGCAGTTCTTC CASSPPPVSEQFF TRBJ2-1 TRBV18 . .
TGTGCCAGCAGCGTAGCTGTGCAAGATACGCAGTATTTT CASSVAVQDTQYF TRBJ2-3 TRBV9 few .
TGTGCCAGTAGCGTGACAGGGTCAGGGGCCAACGTCCTGACTTTC CASSVTGSGANVLTF TRBJ2-6 TRBV19 . TRBD1
TGTGCCAGCTCACGGGACGAGACAGGGAGGTGGACCTATGGCTACACCTTC CASSRDETGRWTYGYTF TRBJ1-2 TRBV18 once TRBD1
TGTGCCAGCAGCTCGCACAGAATTTCAACTAATGAAAAACTGTTTTTT CASSSHRISTNEKLFF TRBJ1-4 TRBV7-8 few .
TGTGCCAGCAGCCCTGGCGGGGCCAGGACCGGGGAGCTGTTTTTT CASSPGGARTGELFF TRBJ2-2 TRBV7-6 . .
TGCGCCAGCAGCCAAGGCTGGGTTGAAGGCAAAAACATTCAGTACTTC CASSQGWVEGKNIQYF TRBJ2-4 TRBV4-3 . .
TGTGCCAGCAGGAGGGGGCCGGGGGATGAGCAGTTCTTC CASRRGPGDEQFF TRBJ2-1 TRBV7-9 few .